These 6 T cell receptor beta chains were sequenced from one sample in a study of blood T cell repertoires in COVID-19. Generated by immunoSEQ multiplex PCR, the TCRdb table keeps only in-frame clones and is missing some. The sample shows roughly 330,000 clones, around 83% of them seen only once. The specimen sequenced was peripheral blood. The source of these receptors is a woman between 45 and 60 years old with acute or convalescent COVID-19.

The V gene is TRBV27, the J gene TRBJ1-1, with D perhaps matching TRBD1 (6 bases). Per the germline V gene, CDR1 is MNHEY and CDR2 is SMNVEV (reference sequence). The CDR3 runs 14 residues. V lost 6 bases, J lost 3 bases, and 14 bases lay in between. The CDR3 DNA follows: TGTGCCAGCAGCGAACGACAGGCGTACACTGAAGCTTTCTTT. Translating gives CASSERQAYTEAFF.

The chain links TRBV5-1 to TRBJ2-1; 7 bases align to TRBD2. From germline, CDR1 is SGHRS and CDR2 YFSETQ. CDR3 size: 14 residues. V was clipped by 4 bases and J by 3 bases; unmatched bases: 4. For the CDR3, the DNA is TGCGCCAGCAGCGACCCGGGGGGCTACAATGAGCAGTTCTTC. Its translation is CASSDPGGYNEQFF.

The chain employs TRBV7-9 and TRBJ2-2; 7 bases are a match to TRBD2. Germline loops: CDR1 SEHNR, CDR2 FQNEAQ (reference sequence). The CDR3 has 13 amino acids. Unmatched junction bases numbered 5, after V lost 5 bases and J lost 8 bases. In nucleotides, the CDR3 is TGTGCCAGCAGCCCACTAGCGTCTGGGGAGCTGTTTTTT. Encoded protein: CASSPLASGELFF. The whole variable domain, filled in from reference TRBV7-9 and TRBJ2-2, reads DTGVSQNPRHKITKRGQNVTFRCDPISEHNRLYWYRQTLGQGPEFLTYFQNEAQLEKSRLLSDRFSAERPKGSFSTLEIQRTEQGDSAMYLCASSPLASGELFFGEGSRLTVL.

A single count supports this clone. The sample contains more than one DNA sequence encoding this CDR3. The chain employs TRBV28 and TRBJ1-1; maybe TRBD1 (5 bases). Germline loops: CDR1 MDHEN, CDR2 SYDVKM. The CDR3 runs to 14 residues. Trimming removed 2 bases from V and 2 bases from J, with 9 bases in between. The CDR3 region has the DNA TGTGCCAGCAGTTTAGGGGGAGGAAACACTGAAGCTTTCTTT. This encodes CASSLGGGNTEAFF.

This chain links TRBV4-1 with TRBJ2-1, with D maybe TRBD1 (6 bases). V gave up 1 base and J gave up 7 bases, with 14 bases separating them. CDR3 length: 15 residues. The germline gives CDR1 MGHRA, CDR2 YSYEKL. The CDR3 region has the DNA TGCGCCAGCAGCCAAGGCCCCCAGGGGTTGAATGAGCAGTTCTTC. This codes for CASSQGPQGLNEQFF.

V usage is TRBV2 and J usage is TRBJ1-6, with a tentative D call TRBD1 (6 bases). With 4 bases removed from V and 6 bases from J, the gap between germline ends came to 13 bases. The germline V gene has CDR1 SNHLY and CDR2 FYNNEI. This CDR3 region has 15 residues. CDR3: CASSGDDRFNSPLHF. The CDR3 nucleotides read TGTGCCAGCAGTGGTGATGACAGGTTTAATTCACCCCTCCACTTT.